A single sample gave rise to the 3 T cell receptor beta chains below, sequenced in a study of regulatory T cells in long-lasting Graves disease (dated by TCRdb to the early 2020s). The time point label, read with the paper, signifies: persistent/refractory GD, antithyroid drugs over 5 years with positive TRAb. For both TCR sequencing and RNA sequencing, RNA was extracted from PBMCs in TRIzol. Libraries were prepared through multiplex PCR. Sequencing relied on an Illumina HiSeq 4000. iRepertoire HTBI primers and Arm-PCR amplification of CDR3 regions were used to construct TCR beta libraries. The public reads were reanalyzed by TCRdb: fastp trimming at Q25, MiXCR alignment, in-frame beta chains only. Each CDR3 protein gets just one entry, which takes the most common genes and DNA from the rows behind it. The table for this sample lists hundreds of thousands of distinct CDR3 sequences; roughly 21% of them were counted only once. In total, the top ten clones hold 7% to 9% of the sample.

The source material was peripheral blood mononuclear cells (PBMCs), sampled when the disease was refractory, from a patient treated with antithyroid drugs. The receptors were gathered from a female donor with Graves disease.

As to this clonotype: One end of the junction is discordant with germline, which a read error may explain. The chain joins TRBV5-1 to TRBJ1-5; the match to TRBD1 covers 7 bases. Germline V gives CDR1 SGHRS, CDR2 YFSETQ. CDR3 length equals 15 residues. This CDR3 reads CASSLQGNSNQPRHF. The CDR3 nucleotides read TGCGCCAGCAGCCTACAGGGGAACAGCAATCAGCCCCGGCATTTT.

In this sample, this clonotype turned up a few times. This chain connects TRBV5-1 to TRBJ1-2; D uncertain. Germline V gene data show CDR1 as SGHRS and CDR2 as YFSETQ. Trimming removed 0 bases at V and 4 bases at J, with 7 bases between. There are 13 residues in the CDR3. CDR3 sequence: CASSLADAYGYTF. The CDR3 region has the DNA TGCGCCAGCAGCTTGGCAGATGCCTATGGCTACACCTTC.

This clonotype was counted a few times. The rearrangement joins TRBV12-3 or TRBV12-4 to TRBJ2-2; D is possibly TRBD1 (5 bases). V lost 7 bases, J lost 5 bases, and 17 bases lay in between. CDR3 length: 15 residues. Here the CDR3 reads CASTLGALGTGELFF. In DNA form, the CDR3 reads TGTGCCAGCACCCTAGGGGCCCTAGGTACCGGGGAGCTGTTTTTT.